This entry describes one T cell receptor beta chain. Its antigen is unknown. This sample is part of a study of vaccination effects on CD4 cells after COVID-19. Study-wide context: Samples that were drawn after vaccination came a median of 72 days after the second dose.

V was pared by 6 bases and J by 6 bases, with 9 bases between. CDR1 MDHEN and CDR2 SYDVKM come from the germline V gene. The CDR3 runs 12 residues. Following culture for more than 9 days, CD4+ T cells were isolated. Participants each got two BNT162b2 or mRNA-1273 vaccine doses. On day 3 and again on day 7, half the medium was replaced with IL-2 medium. Using immunoSEQ multiplex PCR, the repertoire was profiled, and TCRdb retains in-frame clones only, with some absent. The sample has approximately 74,000 clones, roughly four fifths seen once. Points from the study as a whole: The study found that only 1 of 255 vaccine-induced clones from healthy vaccinees cross-reacted with common cold coronaviruses. Clones arising from infection and from vaccination showed marked clonal contraction late after vaccination.

The source of this sequence is a human donor who received a COVID-19 vaccine. Source: CD4+ T cells from PBMCs cultured without peptide, taken after COVID-19 vaccination. The chain links TRBV28 to TRBJ1-5, with D perhaps matching TRBD1 (6 bases). Written as DNA, the CDR3 is TGTGCCAGCAGGGGGGCACCTCAGCCCCAGCATTTT. Amino acids: CASRGAPQPQHF.